This T cell receptor (beta chain) was sequenced for a study of blood T cell repertoires in COVID-19. About the study: Both acute and convalescent COVID-19 samples were obtained from the United States, Italy and Spain. Sources were T cells, B-cell-depleted T cells, or PBMCs; the material itself was cDNA or gDNA.

In the authors' workflow: Scientists estimated how many nucleated cells there were by amplifying reference gene primers. Produced via immunoSEQ multiplex PCR; TCRdb's table is partial and in-frame only. The DNA gave D and trimming, while V, J and clone size come from that table. The sample consists of tens of thousands of clones, about 78% of them appearing once. Germline V gives CDR1 MNHNS, CDR2 SASEGT. The CDR3 runs to 15 residues. V lost 0 bases and J 4 bases, leaving 7 bases between the germline ends. The clonotype originates from a human donor in a cohort sampled during active COVID-19. Sequencing was performed on peripheral blood. V gene TRBV6-1 combines with J gene TRBJ2-6; D possibly corresponds to TRBD2 (5 bases). Here the CDR3 reads CASSEAEAGANVLTF. The CDR3 coding sequence is TGTGCCAGCAGTGAAGCGGAGGCCGGGGCCAACGTCCTGACTTTC.